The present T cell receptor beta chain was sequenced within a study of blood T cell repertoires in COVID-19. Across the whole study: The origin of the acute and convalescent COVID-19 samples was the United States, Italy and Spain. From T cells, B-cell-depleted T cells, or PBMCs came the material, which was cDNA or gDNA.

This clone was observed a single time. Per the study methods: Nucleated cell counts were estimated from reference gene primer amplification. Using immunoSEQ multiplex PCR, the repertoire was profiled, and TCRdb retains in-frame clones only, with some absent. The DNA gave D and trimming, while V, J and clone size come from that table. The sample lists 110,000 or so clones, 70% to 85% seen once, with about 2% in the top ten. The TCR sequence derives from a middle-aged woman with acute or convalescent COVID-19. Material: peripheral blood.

Written as DNA, the CDR3 is TGTGCCTCCAGGGGGGCAGGGAAAGAGACCCAGTACTTC. This translates into CASRGAGKETQYF. The V and J genes are TRBV9 and TRBJ2-5; D may be TRBD1 (7 bases). This CDR3 spans 13 amino acids. V lost 10 bases and J 3 bases, leaving 16 bases between the germline ends. The germline CDR1 and CDR2 sequences are SGDLS and YYNGEE.